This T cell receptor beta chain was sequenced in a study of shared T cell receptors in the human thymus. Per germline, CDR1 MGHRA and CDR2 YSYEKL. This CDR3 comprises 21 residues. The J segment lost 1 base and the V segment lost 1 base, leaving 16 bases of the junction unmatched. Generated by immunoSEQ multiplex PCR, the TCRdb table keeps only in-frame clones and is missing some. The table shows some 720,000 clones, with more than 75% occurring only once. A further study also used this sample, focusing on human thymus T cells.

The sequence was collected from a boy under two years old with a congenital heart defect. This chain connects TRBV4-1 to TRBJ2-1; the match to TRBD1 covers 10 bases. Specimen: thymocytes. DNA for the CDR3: TGCGCCAGCAGCCAAGCACCGACAGGGGGCGGGAGTCCCCTATCCTACAATGAGCAGTTCTTC. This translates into CASSQAPTGGGSPLSYNEQFF.